The TCR beta chain under discussion was sequenced for a study of vaccination and CD4 T cells after COVID-19. In the case of this clonotype: Its antigen remains unidentified.

This CDR3 has 13 amino acids. The V and J ends lost 5 bases and 5 bases, in that order; junction bases with no gene match: 4. Specified treatment: roughly nine-day PBMC culture with coronavirus spike peptide pools or control peptides (ViraFEST assay). Study-level results: Spike mono-reactivity was the property of 304 of 307 vaccine-specific clones in convalescent patients.

Cultured CD4+ T cell DNA underwent sequencing with the Oncomine TCR Beta short-read assay. In TCRdb, the PCR reads were re-called with MiXCR into one record per CDR3 protein. The table shows over 10,000 distinct CDR3 sequences, with about four fifths occurring only once. The material sequenced was CD4+ T cells from blood, cultured in vitro. The clonotype originates from a human donor who had recovered from COVID-19. This chain uses TRBV12-3 or TRBV12-4 with TRBJ1-2; TRBD1 matches at 8 bases. The CDR3 DNA reads TGTGCCAGCAGTCAGCGACAGGGGTATGGCTACACCTTC. Its protein product is CASSQRQGYGYTF.